This T cell receptor (beta chain) was observed in a study of early T cells in non-severe SARS-CoV-2 infection. TCRdb fed the 5' RACE reads into MiXCR, producing one record per CDR3 protein. Among about 40,000 distinct CDR3 sequences listed, 5% to 6.5% were seen once. The V end was cut by 5 bases, the J end by 5 bases, with 27 bases between. In germline, CDR1 is SQVTM, CDR2 ANQGSEA. The CDR3 extends over 17 amino acids. This clonotype has ten or more counts. This chain uses TRBV29-1 with TRBJ1-2; no firm D call. The TCR was taken from an adult who was a healthcare worker with PCR-confirmed SARS-CoV-2 infection or an uninfected control (not recorded which). The sequencing here drew on whole blood, taken at baseline. The CDR3 sequence: CSVRPPGQDRSDYGYTF. In nucleotides, the CDR3 is TGCAGCGTTCGACCCCCCGGGCAGGACCGGTCGGATTATGGCTACACCTTC.